The source of this T cell receptor (beta chain) is a study of T-cell reconstitution after alpha-beta-depleted transplantation in children. The germline CDR1 and CDR2 sequences are DFQATT and SNEGSKA (reference sequence). This CDR3 has 14 amino acids. Trimming took off 2 bases at V and 0 bases at J, with 8 bases between the two ends. Unique molecular identifiers were incorporated during preparation of the TCRbeta library. One entry per CDR3 protein results from TCRdb running MiXCR on the PCR reads. This sample has about 420,000 distinct CDR3 sequences; 15% to 20% occur once, and the top ten carry over 25%.

The TCR was taken from a boy younger than two who had a stem cell transplant for Wiskott-Aldrich syndrome, so the T cells may come from the graft donor. The chain recombines TRBV20-1 with TRBJ2-1, with D perhaps TRBD2 (5 bases). The material was PBMCs, mostly from graft donor cells, obtained 360 days after TCRalphabeta/CD19-depleted stem cell transplant. The chain's CDR3 is CSARRAVSYNEQFF. In nucleotides, the CDR3 is TGCAGTGCTAGAAGAGCGGTCTCCTACAATGAGCAGTTCTTC.